Listed below are T cell receptor beta chains from one sample, sequenced in a study of control samples from healthy donors and cancer patients. Some clones are missing from TCRdb's copy, which holds only in-frame ones; the method was immunoSEQ multiplex PCR. The sample contains more than 120,000 clones, approximately 91% of which appear only once. Sample: blood. The receptors come from a man between 25 and 39 years old in good health. The conserved cysteine and the conserved F or W are not part of the CDR3 here.

TRBV10-1,TRBJ1-1,ASTPEVGKSGTEAF
TRBV18,TRBJ2-3,ASSPFGGTDTQY
TRBV7-2,TRBJ2-3,ASSPRGLAPY
TRBV5-4,TRBJ2-1,ASTPSRASYNEQF
TRBV7-8,TRBJ1-1,ASSLQGKGTEAF